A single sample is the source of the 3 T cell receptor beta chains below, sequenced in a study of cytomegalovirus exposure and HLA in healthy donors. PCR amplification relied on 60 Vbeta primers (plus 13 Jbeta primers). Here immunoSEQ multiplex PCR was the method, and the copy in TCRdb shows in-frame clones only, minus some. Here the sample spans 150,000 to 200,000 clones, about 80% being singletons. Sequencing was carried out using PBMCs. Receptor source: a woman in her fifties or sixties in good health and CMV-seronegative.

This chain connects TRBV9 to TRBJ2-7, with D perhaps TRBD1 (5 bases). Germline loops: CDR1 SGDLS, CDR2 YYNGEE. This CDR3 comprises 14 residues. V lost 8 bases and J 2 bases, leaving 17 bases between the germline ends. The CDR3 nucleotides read TGTGCCAGACTCGTGAAGGGGCTTCCCTACGAGCAGTACTTC. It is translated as CARLVKGLPYEQYF. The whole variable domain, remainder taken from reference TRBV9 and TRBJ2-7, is DSGVTQTPKHLITATGQRVTLRCSPRSGDLSVYWYQQSLDQGLQFLIQYYNGEERAKGNILERFSAQQFPDLHSELNLSSLELGDSALYFCARLVKGLPYEQYFGPGTRLTVT.

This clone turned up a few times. The CDR3 here is CASSTTGGTDTQYF. The CDR3 coding sequence is TGTGCCAGTAGTACAACGGGGGGAACAGATACGCAGTATTTT. The chain carries TRBV19 and TRBJ2-3; 7 nucleotides agree with TRBD2. The ends lost 4 bases at V and 3 bases at J; junction bases unmatched: 4. CDR1 is LNHDA and CDR2 is SQIVND in the germline V gene (reference sequence). The CDR3 consists of 14 residues.

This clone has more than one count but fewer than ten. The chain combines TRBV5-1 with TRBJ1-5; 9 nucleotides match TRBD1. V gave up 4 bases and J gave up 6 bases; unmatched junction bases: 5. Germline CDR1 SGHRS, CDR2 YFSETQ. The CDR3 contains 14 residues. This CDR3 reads CASSPGQGSQPQHF. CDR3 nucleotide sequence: TGCGCCAGCAGCCCCGGACAGGGGTCTCAGCCCCAGCATTTT.